This TCR beta chain was found in a study of immune evolution from preneoplasia to lung adenocarcinoma. H&E slides confirmed each diagnosis, reviewed by two pathologists independently. Nucleic acids came from premalignant or tumor cells enriched by macro-dissection. The V and J ends lost 3 bases and 6 bases, in that order; junction bases with no gene match: 8. CDR1 MGHRA and CDR2 YSYEKL come from the germline V gene. This CDR3 is 14 amino acids long. Study conclusions and caveats: Clonality was highest in normal lung, lower in later-stage lesions apparently. Top clone frequencies peaked in normal lung, apparently declining through invasive adenocarcinoma.

The repertoire was sequenced with immunoSEQ multiplex PCR; TCRdb's copy has only in-frame clones and lacks some. This sample carries 9,000 to 10,000 clones, about 80% of them seen once, and the ten largest clones take about 4.9%. As to this clone: Antigen: not known.

Material for sequencing was FFPE minimally invasive lung adenocarcinoma tissue. The V call is TRBV4-1, the J call TRBJ2-7, with TRBD1 identical over 7 bases. The TCR was taken from a person in their 70s with lung adenocarcinoma. Some clones in this sample may be carry-over from other donors' samples. The CDR3 loop is CASSHGAGGSEQYF. The CDR3, as DNA: TGCGCCAGCAGCCACGGGGCAGGGGGTAGCGAGCAGTACTTC.